The source of this T cell receptor (beta chain) is a study of cytomegalovirus exposure and HLA in healthy donors. The overall study: For the approximately 390 genotyped donors, 65% to 90% fell within the Caucasian-associated ancestry cluster. Whole-study findings and limits: A list of 164 TCR beta chains associated with cytomegalovirus was given. Most of the TCR beta V segments (in an earlier analysis) were productive either about 87% or about 30% of the time.

Primers included in the PCR were 60 Vbeta and 13 Jbeta primers. Libraries were prepared by immunoSEQ multiplex PCR; TCRdb keeps only in-frame clonotypes and omits some of them. The sample includes some 120,000 clones, about 80% of them seen just once. On this clone itself: What it binds is unknown.

Trimming cost V 3 bases and J 2 bases; bases outside gene matches: 4. Germline CDR1 KGHSH, CDR2 LQKENI. The CDR3 is made up of 15 amino acids. Material for sequencing was PBMCs. The V and J genes are TRBV18 and TRBJ2-5; 9 bases line up with TRBD2. This sequence was found in a man younger than 45 in good health and CMV-seropositive. Here the CDR3 reads CASSPVAGAQETQYF. DNA for the CDR3: TGTGCCAGCTCACCGGTAGCGGGGGCACAAGAGACCCAGTACTTC. The variable domain in full, with the rest retrieved from reference TRBV18 and TRBJ2-5, is NAGVMQNPRHLVRRRGQEARLRCSPMKGHSHVYWYRQLPEEGLKFMVYLQKENIIDESGMPKERFSAEFPKEGPSILRIQQVVRGDSAAYFCASSPVAGAQETQYFGPGTRLLVL.